The clone carrying this T cell receptor beta chain was picked up a small number of times. Germline V lookup: CDR1 SGHKS, CDR2 YYEKEE (reference sequence). The V gene end was trimmed by 1 base and the J gene end by 4 bases; junction bases not matched to a gene: 8. This CDR3 is 16 amino acids long. During its preparation, the TCRbeta library received unique molecular identifiers. One entry per CDR3 protein, called by TCRdb with MiXCR from the PCR reads. The data contain around 200,000 distinct CDR3 sequences, around 7% of them singletons. This specimen comes from a study of T-cell reconstitution after alpha-beta-depleted transplantation in children.

The source of this sequence is a human donor who donated a stem cell graft to a child with Wiskott-Aldrich syndrome. J is TRBJ2-5 and V is TRBV5-5; 9 bases fit TRBD1. Sequencing used PBMCs from the stem cell graft donor, obtained from the stem cell graft. The CDR3 nucleotides are TGTGCCAGCAGCTTGTCGTGGGGACAGGGATTAGAGACCCAGTACTTC. Residues: CASSLSWGQGLETQYF.